The next 16 T cell receptor beta chains were all read from a single sample in a study of identical twins. TCRdb re-analysed the 5' RACE reads in MiXCR, keeping a single row per CDR3 protein. The sample gives under 800,000 distinct CDR3 sequences, 21% of which show up once; 4% to 5.5% is in the top ten. These sequences were also reported in another study, on T cells expressing NK-cell markers.

The sequencing sample was made of PBMCs. Receptor source: a woman in her late teens or twenties in good health.

Only one count was recorded for this clonotype. The chain employs TRBV5-1 and TRBJ2-1, with D possibly being TRBD2 (5 bases). Trimming cost V 0 bases and J 4 bases, with 11 bases left between them. The CDR3 has 15 amino acids. Per the germline V gene, CDR1 is SGHRS and CDR2 is YFSETQ. In nucleotides, the CDR3 is TGCGCCAGCAGCTTGGTTGCGACTACTTACAATGAGCAGTTCTTC. This codes for CASSLVATTYNEQFF.

Only a few counts were recorded for this clonotype. V is TRBV10-2 and J is TRBJ2-5, with 11 positions matching TRBD1. The CDR3 loop spans 14 amino acids. With V trimmed by 6 bases and J by 5 bases, 5 bases remained unmatched. The germline gives CDR1 WSHSY, CDR2 SAAADI. The CDR3 sequence: CASRDRGRAETQYF. The CDR3 coding sequence is TGCGCCAGCAGGGACAGGGGGCGCGCGGAGACCCAGTACTTC.

The chain joins TRBV6-5 to TRBJ2-7, with 7 bases lining up with TRBD1. The germline gives CDR1 MNHEY, CDR2 SVGAGI. The CDR3 is made up of 15 amino acids. V was clipped by 6 bases and J by 2 bases; unmatched bases: 10. The chain's CDR3 is CASRYMTGTTYEQYF. The CDR3 region has the DNA TGTGCCAGCAGGTATATGACAGGGACCACCTACGAGCAGTACTTC.

This clonotype was counted at least ten times. The J gene is TRBJ1-5, the V gene TRBV29-1; unclear D gene. CDR1 is SQVTM, CDR2 ANQGSEA, per germline. V was clipped by 4 bases and J by 2 bases, with 9 bases between them. The CDR3 spans 13 residues. CDR3 protein: CSVAVDGNQPQHF. The DNA for the CDR3 is TGCAGCGTTGCAGTGGACGGCAATCAGCCCCAGCATTTT.

This clonotype was counted at least ten times. The chain links TRBV7-2 to TRBJ2-7; 8 positions agree with TRBD2. Germline lookup yields CDR1 SGHTA and CDR2 FQGNSA. This CDR3 is built from 14 residues. The J segment lost 2 bases and the V segment lost 5 bases, leaving 5 bases of the junction unmatched. DNA for the CDR3: TGTGCCAGCAGCCCCCTAGCGGGCCCCTACGAGCAGTACTTC. Protein sequence: CASSPLAGPYEQYF.

V and J are TRBV6-2 or TRBV6-3 and TRBJ2-1, with 13 positions matching TRBD2. The CDR3 has 17 residues. Germline CDR1 and CDR2: MNHEY and SVGEGT. V shed 4 bases and J 12 bases; nucleotides not matched to a gene: 15. CDR3 coding DNA: TGTGCCAGCAGTTGGCGGACTAGCGGGAGCCGGCTAAACGTGCAGTTCTTC. The encoded protein is CASSWRTSGSRLNVQFF.

The table lists this clonotype with many counts. The rearrangement links TRBV6-5 to TRBJ1-5; D perhaps matches TRBD1 (5 bases). Trimming left V 8 bases short and J 4 bases short, with 9 bases between. CDR1 is MNHEY and CDR2 is SVGAGI in the germline V gene. This CDR3 has 12 amino acids. Here the CDR3 reads CASGGTNQPQHF. CDR3 coding DNA: TGTGCCAGCGGGGGGACTAATCAGCCCCAGCATTTT.

This clonotype was found a few times. The chain joins TRBV15 to TRBJ1-4; 8 nucleotides agree with TRBD1. This CDR3 is built from 14 residues. V lost 5 bases and J lost 7; bases outside the gene matches: 6. Per germline, CDR1 LNHNV and CDR2 YYDKDF (reference sequence). The CDR3 reads CATSVDRASEKLFF. The CDR3 DNA reads as TGTGCCACCAGCGTGGACAGGGCTAGTGAAAAACTGTTTTTT.

This chain uses TRBV12-3 or TRBV12-4 with TRBJ2-4; D remains unclear. The CDR3 consists of 16 residues. Deletions cut 6 bases from V and 3 bases from J, with 18 bases between. For the CDR3, the DNA is TGTGCCAGCAGCCCTCTTACCGGGTGGGGCAAAAACATTCAGTACTTC. This gives the protein CASSPLTGWGKNIQYF.

The gene calls are TRBV27 and TRBJ2-3; D remains unclear. V was cut by 3 bases and J by 1 base, with 8 bases left in between. Germline CDR1 MNHEY, CDR2 SMNVEV (reference sequence). This CDR3 spans 14 amino acids. In DNA form, the CDR3 reads TGTGCCAGCAGTTTGACACTCCGCACAGATACGCAGTATTTT. The encoded protein is CASSLTLRTDTQYF.

This chain uses TRBV15 with TRBJ2-1; D is undetermined. Germline-derived CDR1 and CDR2 are LNHNV and YYDKDF (reference sequence). This CDR3 is 12 amino acids long. Trimming removed 0 bases from V and 12 bases from J, with 9 bases in between. Written as DNA, the CDR3 is TGTGCCACCAGCAGAGACGGGCCCCTGCAGTTCTTC. Its protein is CATSRDGPLQFF.

This clonotype came up a few times. The CDR3 sequence is CASSYDTQATTLAKNIQYF. The CDR3 DNA sequence: TGTGCCAGCAGTTATGATACGCAAGCGACAACTTTAGCCAAAAACATTCAGTACTTC. The chain recombines TRBV6-2 or TRBV6-3 with TRBJ2-4; unclear D gene. The length of the CDR3 is 19 residues. Germline V gene lookup returns CDR1 MNHEY and CDR2 SVGEGT. V was pared by 3 bases and J by 0 bases, with 21 bases between.

The chain is built from TRBV7-7 and TRBJ2-1; possibly TRBD2 for D (6 bases). The CDR3 runs to 13 residues. Germline V gives CDR1 SSHAT, CDR2 FNYEAQ (reference sequence). The ends were cut back, 5 bases at V and 7 bases at J, with 12 bases in the middle. As DNA, the CDR3 is TGTGCCAGCAGCCTGGGACTTAGGAATGAGCAGTTCTTC. Translated: CASSLGLRNEQFF.

The chain is built from TRBV20-1 and TRBJ2-3, with TRBD2 matching over 10 bases. Germline loops: CDR1 DFQATT, CDR2 SNEGSKA (reference sequence). The CDR3 is 15 amino acids. V was pared by 5 bases and J by 0 bases, with 5 bases of the junction left unmatched. CDR3 in amino acids: CSAPIAGGSTDTQYF. The DNA of the CDR3 is TGCAGTGCTCCGATAGCGGGAGGAAGCACAGATACGCAGTATTTT.

Ten or more counts support this clonotype. The J gene is TRBJ2-1, the V gene TRBV6-4; TRBD1 aligns across 11 bases. J was trimmed by 6 bases and V by 5 bases; bases with no gene match: 3. Germline V gene lookup returns CDR1 MRHNA and CDR2 SNTAGT. The length of the CDR3 is 14 residues. CDR3 nucleotides: TGTGCCAGCAGTTCCGGGACAGGGGGCAATGAGCAGTTCTTC. Protein product: CASSSGTGGNEQFF.

The CDR3 region has the DNA TGCGCCAGCAGCTCCGGACAAAACCAAGAGACCCAGTACTTC. Translated: CASSSGQNQETQYF. V is TRBV5-1 and J is TRBJ2-5; weak D call: TRBD1 (5 bases). The ends were cut back, 3 bases at V and 0 bases at J, with 9 bases in the middle. Per the germline V gene, CDR1 is SGHRS and CDR2 is YFSETQ. The CDR3 totals 14 residues. Full variable domain (remainder filled in from reference TRBV5-1 and TRBJ2-5): KAGVTQTPRYLIKTRGQQVTLSCSPISGHRSVSWYQQTPGQGLQFLFEYFSETQRNKGNFPGRFSGRQFSNSRSEMNVSTLELGDSALYLCASSSGQNQETQYFGPGTRLLVL.